The text below deals with one T cell receptor beta chain. This entry belongs to a study of shared clonotypes between healthy human individuals. The overall study: Every donor yielded three CD4 naive, three CD4 memory, two CD8 naive and one CD8 memory plate.

CDR1 and CDR2 (germline): SGHVS, FQNEAQ. V gave up 5 bases and J gave up 0 bases, with 7 bases separating them. This CDR3 comprises 13 residues. In the naive CD8 group, cells lacked CD45RO and were positively selected for CCR7, so terminally differentiated effector memory CD45RA+ cells were left out. Generated by immunoSEQ multiplex PCR, the TCRdb table keeps only in-frame clones and is missing some. This table has about 2.2 million clones, roughly 93% appearing once. This clonotype was obtained from a man between 18 and 29 years old in good health. Some clones in this sample may be carry-over from other donors' samples. The material sequenced was naive CD8+ T cells from PBMCs. The V call is TRBV7-8, the J call TRBJ1-1; D gene ambiguous. The CDR3 DNA is TGTGCCAGCAGCCCTACCCTGAACACTGAAGCTTTCTTT. Translating it yields CASSPTLNTEAFF. Filled out from reference TRBV7-8 and TRBJ1-1, the complete variable domain reads GAGVSQSPRYKVAKRGQDVALRCDPISGHVSLFWYQQALGQGPEFLTYFQNEAQLDKSGLPSDRFFAERPEGSVSTLKIQRTQQEDSAVYLCASSPTLNTEAFFGQGTRLTVV.